This T cell receptor (beta chain) was found in a study of PD-L1 blockade in urothelial cancer. Overall study context: Earlier, patients had received 0 to 3 chemotherapy regimens. Analyses used blood from 3 weeks (second dose) and 6 weeks after treatment start. Whole-study results and caveats: Below-median pretreatment blood TCR clonality was associated with improved progression-free and overall survival.

Locally advanced or metastatic urothelial carcinoma was diagnosed in the patients. Here immunoSEQ multiplex PCR was the method, and the copy in TCRdb shows in-frame clones only, minus some. The sample gives 40,000 or so clones, over 70% of which show up once; around 3.4% is in the top ten. J gave up 6 bases and V 6 bases, and 17 bases lay outside the gene matches. The CDR3 is made up of 17 amino acids. The germline gives CDR1 MDHEN, CDR2 SYDVKM. This clone is categorized as medium-sized (0.01 to 0.1%). The antigen is unknown. Sequencing used PBMCs, obtained around atezolizumab (anti-PD-L1) treatment. The J gene is TRBJ2-3, the V gene TRBV28; 8 nucleotides agree with TRBD2. This TCR came from a man aged 65 to 79 with urothelial cancer. The CDR3 reads CASRISGLGPSQDTQYF. CDR3 sequence (DNA): TGTGCCAGCAGGATATCGGGACTAGGCCCCTCACAGGATACGCAGTATTTT.